These 9 T cell receptor beta chains share one sample of origin, sequenced in a study of shared clonotypes between healthy human individuals. Naive CD8 cells, CD45RO-negative and positively selected for CCR7, excluded terminally differentiated effector memory CD45RA+ cells. Repertoires were generated with immunoSEQ multiplex PCR, while TCRdb's copy carries only in-frame clones and drops some. The table has hundreds of thousands of clones, 95% to 98% seen once. Source material: naive CD8+ T cells sorted from blood. All receptors derive from a man younger than 45 in good health.

The CDR3 reads CASSLMGGDEKLFF. The CDR3, as DNA: TGTGCCAGCAGCTTAATGGGGGGCGATGAAAAACTGTTTTTT. This chain links TRBV7-9 with TRBJ1-4; the D gene is possibly TRBD1 (6 bases). From germline, CDR1 is SEHNR and CDR2 FQNEAQ (reference sequence). CDR3 length: 14 amino acids. Trimming shortened V by 2 bases and J by 6 bases, and 10 bases separated the two germline ends. The full variable domain, in which reference TRBV7-9 and TRBJ1-4 provide the parts outside the CDR3, is DTGVSQNPRHKITKRGQNVTFRCDPISEHNRLYWYRQTLGQGPEFLTYFQNEAQLEKSRLLSDRFSAERPKGSFSTLEIQRTEQGDSAMYLCASSLMGGDEKLFFGSGTQLSVL.

The chain combines TRBV7-9 with TRBJ2-2, with D hard to call. Germline V lookup: CDR1 SEHNR, CDR2 FQNEAQ (reference sequence). V was clipped by 3 bases and J by 9 bases, with 8 bases between them. This CDR3 comprises 12 residues. The CDR3 DNA reads as TGTGCCAGCAGCTTTGGTAATAGGGAGCTGTTTTTT. This sequence encodes CASSFGNRELFF.

This clone was seen once. This chain connects TRBV13 to TRBJ1-1; D might be TRBD1 (6 bases). Germline V CDR1 and CDR2: PRHDT, FYEKMQ (reference sequence). The CDR3 spans 18 residues. With 5 bases removed from V and 0 bases from J, the gap between germline ends came to 22 bases. The CDR3 here is CASSLRPEGGSMNTEAFF. CDR3 bases: TGTGCCAGCAGCCTACGCCCCGAGGGGGGCAGCATGAACACTGAAGCTTTCTTT.

The chain combines TRBV11-3 with TRBJ1-5; possible D gene TRBD1, 6 bases. V lost 2 bases and J lost 2, with 13 bases in between. Germline lookup yields CDR1 SGHNT and CDR2 YENEEA. The CDR3 covers 16 residues. CDR3 in DNA: TGTGCCAGCAGCTTAAATCGCCGACAGGGCAATCAGCCCCAGCATTTT. This codes for CASSLNRRQGNQPQHF.

CDR3 nucleotides: TGTGCCAGTAGTATTCAGTCAGGGAATGAGCAGTTCTTC. Encoded protein: CASSIQSGNEQFF. The genes are TRBV19 and TRBJ2-1; the D gene is possibly TRBD1 (5 bases). Trimming took off 3 bases at V and 7 bases at J, with 10 bases between the two ends. The CDR3 runs to 13 residues. Looked up from germline, CDR1 is LNHDA and CDR2 is SQIVND (reference sequence).

The chain uses TRBV7-6 and TRBJ1-5; the match to TRBD1 covers 9 bases. The CDR3 loop spans 16 amino acids. The germline V gene encodes CDR1 SGHVS and CDR2 FNYEAQ. The trim removed 5 bases at V and 0 bases at J, leaving 5 bases unmatched. The CDR3 DNA reads as TGTGCCAGCAGCCCTGGGACAGGGTTTAGCAATCAGCCCCAGCATTTT. It specifies CASSPGTGFSNQPQHF.

This rearrangement joins TRBV9 to TRBJ2-7; D gene ambiguous. Germline-derived CDR1 and CDR2 are SGDLS and YYNGEE. The CDR3 has 15 residues. Trimming cost V 4 bases and J 2 bases, with 16 bases left between them. The CDR3 DNA follows: TGTGCCAGCAGCCCCTACACCACAACGACCTACGAGCAGTACTTC. Encoded protein: CASSPYTTTTYEQYF. The complete variable domain, with remaining parts taken from reference TRBV9 and TRBJ2-7, reads DSGVTQTPKHLITATGQRVTLRCSPRSGDLSVYWYQQSLDQGLQFLIQYYNGEERAKGNILERFSAQQFPDLHSELNLSSLELGDSALYFCASSPYTTTTYEQYFGPGTRLTVT.

The V and J genes are TRBV7-6 and TRBJ1-1; D remains ambiguous. V lost 1 base to trimming and J lost 5 bases, with 8 bases between them. The germline V gene has CDR1 SGHVS and CDR2 FNYEAQ. This CDR3 spans 13 amino acids. CDR3 DNA: TGTGCCAGCAGCTTAGTGGCAGCGACTGAAGCTTTCTTT. Protein: CASSLVAATEAFF.

V and J are TRBV28 and TRBJ2-1, with 8 nucleotides matching TRBD2. This CDR3 region has 12 residues. Germline loops: CDR1 MDHEN, CDR2 SYDVKM. V trimming: 2 bases; J trimming: 9 bases; junction bases outside the gene matches: 0. The CDR3 DNA sequence: TGTGCCAGCAGTTTACGGGGGGGTGAGCAGTTCTTC. Protein product: CASSLRGGEQFF.